This note documents a single TCR beta chain sequence. Its antigen is as yet unknown. These data originate in a study of OX40 agonist ivuxolimab in advanced cancers. Across the whole study: Hepatocellular carcinoma, melanoma, renal cell or head and neck cancer affected the dose-escalation patients. Broader study findings: Low normalized T-cell clonal expansion was also seen in some nonresponders. Determination of antigen specificity was not performed for the expanded peripheral T cells.

CDR3 size: 14 residues. J lost 4 bases, V lost 4 bases, and 4 bases had no gene match. Germline V CDR1 and CDR2: MDHEN, SYDVKM. Autoimmune disease history or systemic immunosuppression meant exclusion. Sequencing was performed with immunoSEQ multiplex PCR; in TCRdb, only in-frame clones are kept and a portion is missing. The table includes roughly 64,000 clones, 75% to 90% detected once. This specimen consisted of CD4+ or CD8+ T cells sorted from blood, obtained in a trial of the OX40 agonist ivuxolimab. The chain combines TRBV28 with TRBJ2-3; 8 positions agree with TRBD1. The source of this sequence is an adult with an advanced solid tumor such as melanoma, head and neck, liver or kidney cancer. The CDR3 region is CASSSRQGSDTQYF. The DNA of the CDR3 is TGTGCCAGCAGTTCACGACAGGGGTCAGATACGCAGTATTTT.